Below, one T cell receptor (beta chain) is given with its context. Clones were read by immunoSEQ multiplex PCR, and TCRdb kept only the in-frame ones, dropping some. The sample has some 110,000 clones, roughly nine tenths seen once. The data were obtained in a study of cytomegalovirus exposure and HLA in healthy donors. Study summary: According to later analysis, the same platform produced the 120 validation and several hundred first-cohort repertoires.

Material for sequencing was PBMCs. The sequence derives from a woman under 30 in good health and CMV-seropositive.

The CDR3 is CASSLDRINTEAFF. The CDR3, as DNA: TGTGCCAGCAGTCTGGACAGGATTAACACTGAAGCTTTCTTT. This chain uses TRBV6-5 with TRBJ1-1; 7 bases are shared with TRBD1. The germline CDR1 and CDR2 sequences are MNHEY and SVGAGI. There are 14 residues in the CDR3. V was pared by 5 bases and J by 2 bases, with 5 bases of the junction left unmatched.